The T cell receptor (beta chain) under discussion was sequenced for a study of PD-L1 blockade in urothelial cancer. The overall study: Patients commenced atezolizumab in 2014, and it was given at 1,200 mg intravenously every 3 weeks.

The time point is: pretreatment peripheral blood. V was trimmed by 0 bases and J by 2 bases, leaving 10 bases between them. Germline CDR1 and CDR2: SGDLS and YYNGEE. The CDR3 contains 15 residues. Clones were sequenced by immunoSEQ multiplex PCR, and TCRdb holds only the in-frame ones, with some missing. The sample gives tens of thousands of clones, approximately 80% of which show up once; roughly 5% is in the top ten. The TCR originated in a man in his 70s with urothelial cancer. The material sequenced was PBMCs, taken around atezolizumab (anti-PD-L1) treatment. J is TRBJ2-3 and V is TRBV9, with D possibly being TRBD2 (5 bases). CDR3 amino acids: CASSVANGLTDTQYF. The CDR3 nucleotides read TGTGCCAGCAGCGTAGCAAACGGACTCACAGATACGCAGTATTTT.